What follows are 6 T cell receptor beta chains derived from one specimen sequenced in a study of siplizumab effects on memory and regulatory T cells. Here immunoSEQ multiplex PCR was the method, and the copy in TCRdb shows in-frame clones only, minus some. The table records over 100,000 clones, about 90% of them present only once. Sequencing used Tregs sorted from blood. Source of these receptors: a human donor in good health.

V and J are TRBV6-6 and TRBJ1-5, with D unclear. The V gene lost 6 bases and the J gene lost 7 bases, with 10 bases spanning the gap. Germline V CDR1 and CDR2: MNHNY, SVGAGI (reference sequence). The CDR3 runs 12 residues. The CDR3: CASSYAAQPQHF. The DNA for the CDR3 is TGTGCCAGCAGCTACGCAGCCCAGCCCCAGCATTTT.

The CDR3 sequence: CASSPTGQGVGNQPQHF. Here the CDR3 DNA reads TGTGCCAGCTCACCAACGGGACAGGGGGTCGGAAATCAGCCCCAGCATTTT. This chain joins TRBV18 and TRBJ1-5; 11 bases align to TRBD1. J gave up 4 bases and V 2 bases, and 7 bases lay outside the gene matches. Per germline, CDR1 KGHSH and CDR2 LQKENI. The CDR3 is 17 amino acids.

This clone was found a few times. The genes are TRBV19 and TRBJ1-2; D remains ambiguous. Germline V gene sequence: CDR1 LNHDA, CDR2 SQIVND (reference sequence). V dropped 1 base and J dropped 2 bases, with 8 bases sitting between them. The CDR3 covers 14 residues. As DNA, the CDR3 is TGTGCCAGTAGTATAGGGCCCCGGAACTATGGCTACACCTTC. Its protein is CASSIGPRNYGYTF.

This rearrangement joins TRBV29-1 to TRBJ2-4, with 9 nucleotides matching TRBD1. CDR1 is SQVTM, CDR2 ANQGSEA, per germline. This CDR3 comprises 13 residues. V lost 6 bases to trimming and J lost 4 bases; unmatched junction nucleotides: 4. CDR3 loop: CSVTDRGKNIQYF. As DNA, the CDR3 is TGCAGCGTAACTGACAGGGGGAAAAACATTCAGTACTTC.

The rearrangement uses TRBV11-2 and TRBJ2-1, with 11 positions matching TRBD2. Germline values: CDR1 SGHAT, CDR2 FQNNGV. This CDR3 is 17 amino acids long. V trimming: 3 bases; J trimming: 0 bases; junction bases outside the gene matches: 4. The CDR3 is CASSLYSGGASYNEQFF. The DNA for the CDR3 is TGTGCCAGCAGCTTGTATAGCGGGGGGGCCTCCTACAATGAGCAGTTCTTC.

V is TRBV10-3 and J is TRBJ2-3; no clear D gene. The germline gives CDR1 ENHRY, CDR2 SYGVKD. V was pared by 9 bases and J by 1 base, with 8 bases between. There are 12 residues in the CDR3. CDR3 in DNA: TGTGCCATTTCCCCCGGCACAGATACGCAGTATTTT. Its protein product is CAISPGTDTQYF.